This T cell receptor (beta chain) comes out of a study of OX40 agonist ivuxolimab in advanced cancers. This clone appeared a single time. What it recognizes is unknown. Study-level findings and limits: CD8+ T cells showed, on average, more clonal expansion than CD4+ cells. In the expanded peripheral T cells, antigen specificity was never determined.

Produced via immunoSEQ multiplex PCR; TCRdb's table is partial and in-frame only. The sample has 100,000 or so clones; more than 85% are singletons. Germline values: CDR1 MNHNS, CDR2 SASEGT. The CDR3 is made up of 15 amino acids. Trimming took 0 bases from V and 0 from J, leaving 6 bases between them. This rearrangement joins TRBV6-1 to TRBJ1-3; D not resolved. The TCR comes from an adult with an advanced solid tumor such as melanoma, head and neck, liver or kidney cancer. Here the sequenced sample was CD4+ or CD8+ T cells sorted from blood, taken in a trial of the OX40 agonist ivuxolimab. CDR3 loop: CASSEAGSSGNTIYF. The CDR3 DNA reads TGTGCCAGCAGTGAAGCTGGAAGCTCTGGAAACACCATATATTTT.